This TCR beta chain was sequenced in a study of T cells in Graves' hyperthyroidism and ophthalmopathy. Study-wide results and caveats: Researchers found most expanded thyroid clonotypes above 0.001 in blood as well. With a median lead of approximately 6.4 months before onset, the model predicted ophthalmopathy.

Germline CDR1 reads SGHVS; CDR2 reads FNYEAQ. This CDR3 region has 16 residues. The V gene end was trimmed by 5 bases and the J gene end by 2 bases; junction bases not matched to a gene: 8. This clonotype was picked up many times. The target antigen is unknown. A patient was excluded if there was uncontrolled infection, other autoimmune disease, pregnancy or lactation. From RNA transcripts, TCR beta CDR3 regions were amplified. When the TCR CDR3 underwent first-round RT-PCR, the HTBI primer set was used. MiXCR, run by TCRdb on the multiplex PCR reads, gives a single entry per CDR3 protein. The sample has 450,000 to 700,000 distinct CDR3 sequences; just over 45% are singletons.

The specimen was peripheral blood or thyroid tissue (not recorded which). This TCR was recovered from an adult woman with Graves' disease, either hyperthyroidism or ophthalmopathy (not recorded which). The chain employs TRBV7-6 and TRBJ2-2, with TRBD2 matching over 7 bases. CDR3 sequence reads: CASSIWTRINTGELFF. The CDR3 DNA reads as TGTGCCAGCAGCATATGGACTAGGATAAACACCGGGGAGCTGTTTTTT.